This T cell receptor (beta chain) was sequenced in a study of blood T cells in healthy people across ages. A second roughly 7 to 11 cycle PCR used barcoded and J-beta primers. TCRdb recomputed calls from the 5' RACE reads with MiXCR, one row per CDR3 protein. The table shows approximately 800,000 distinct CDR3 sequences, with about 26% occurring only once. CDR1 is SGHRS and CDR2 is YFSETQ in the germline V gene. The CDR3 sequence is 18 residues long. Trimming shortened V by 4 bases and J by 1 base, and 23 bases separated the two germline ends. This clonotype was recorded a few times. Another study also made use of these data, one on T cells of mothers and their children.

This clonotype originated in a boy between 10 and 17 years old in good health. The genes are TRBV5-1 and TRBJ2-5; tentatively, D is TRBD1 (6 bases). Specimen: blood. The CDR3 nucleotides read TGCGCCAGCAGCCCCCGGGACACCTCCCCGCTTACCCAAGAGACCCAGTACTTC. Amino acids: CASSPRDTSPLTQETQYF.